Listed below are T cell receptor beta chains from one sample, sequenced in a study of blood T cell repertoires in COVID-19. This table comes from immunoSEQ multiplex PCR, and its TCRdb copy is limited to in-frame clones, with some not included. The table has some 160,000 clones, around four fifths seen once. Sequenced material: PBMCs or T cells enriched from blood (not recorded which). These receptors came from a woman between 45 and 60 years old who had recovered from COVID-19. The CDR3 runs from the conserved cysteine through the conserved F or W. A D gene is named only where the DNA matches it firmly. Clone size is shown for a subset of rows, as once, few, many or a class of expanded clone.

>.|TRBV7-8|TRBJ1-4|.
TGTGCCAGCAGCTTAGGGACAGCGAATGAAAAACTGTTTTTT
CASSLGTANEKLFF
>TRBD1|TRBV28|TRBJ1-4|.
TGTGCCAGCAGTTTAATGACAGGGGGGAATGAAAAACTGTTTTTT
CASSLMTGGNEKLFF
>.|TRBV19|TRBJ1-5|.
TGTGCCAGTAGTATAGGAGGGATCGACAATCAGCCCCAGCATTTT
CASSIGGIDNQPQHF
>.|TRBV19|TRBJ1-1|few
TGTGCCAGTAGTATGCGCGTAACGCACACTGAAGCTTTCTTT
CASSMRVTHTEAFF
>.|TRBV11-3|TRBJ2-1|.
TGTGCCAGCAGCTTAGGGGCAGACAGGTTGGCGTTCTTC
CASSLGADRLAFF
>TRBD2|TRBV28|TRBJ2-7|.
TGTGCCAGCAGTGTAGGGACTAGGGGCGAGCAGTACTTC
CASSVGTRGEQYF
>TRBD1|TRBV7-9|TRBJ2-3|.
TGTGCCAGCAGCTTCGTCAGGGGGTCGGGCACAGATACGCAGTATTTT
CASSFVRGSGTDTQYF
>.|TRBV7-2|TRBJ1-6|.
TGTGCCAGCACCAAGACAGGAACTTCACCCCTCCACTTT
CASTKTGTSPLHF
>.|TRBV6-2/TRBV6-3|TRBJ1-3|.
TGTGCCAGCAGTTACACGAGAGCGGCTGGAAACACCATATATTTT
CASSYTRAAGNTIYF
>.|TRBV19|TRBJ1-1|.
TGTGCCAGTAGCGACCTGGGAGGCACTGAAGCTTTCTTT
CASSDLGGTEAFF
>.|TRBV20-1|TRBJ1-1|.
TGCAGTGCTCCTCAGGGTACTGAAGCTTTCTTT
CSAPQGTEAFF
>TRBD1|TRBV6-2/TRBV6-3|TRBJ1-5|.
TGTGCCAGCAGTTCCGGGACAGGGGATAATCAGCCCCAGCATTTT
CASSSGTGDNQPQHF
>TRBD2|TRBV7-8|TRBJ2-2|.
TGTGCCAGCAGCCGGAGACTAGCGGGAGCTGCCGGGGAGCTGTTTTTT
CASSRRLAGAAGELFF
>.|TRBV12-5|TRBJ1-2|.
TGTGCTAGTGGTTTGTCCGAGTATGGCTACACCTTC
CASGLSEYGYTF
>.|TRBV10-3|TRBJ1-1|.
TGTGCCATCAGTGAGCGACAAAACACTGAAGCTTTCTTT
CAISERQNTEAFF
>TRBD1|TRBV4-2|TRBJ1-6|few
TGTGCCAGCAGCCAAGAACAGGGGGCGGCTTCACCCCTCCACTTT
CASSQEQGAASPLHF
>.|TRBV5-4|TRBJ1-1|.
TGTGCCAGCAGCGATGGACAGCTTAAAATGAACACTGAAGCTTTCTTT
CASSDGQLKMNTEAFF
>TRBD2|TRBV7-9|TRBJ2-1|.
TGTGCCAGCGACCAAGCGGGAGATTTGAATGAGCAGTTCTTC
CASDQAGDLNEQFF
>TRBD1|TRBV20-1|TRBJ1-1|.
TGCAGTGCTAGCTTAGGGACAGCAGCTTTCTTT
CSASLGTAAFF
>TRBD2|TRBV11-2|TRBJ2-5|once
TGTGCCAGCAGCTTAGGACGAATAGCGGGAGGGGGAGAGACCCAGTACTTC
CASSLGRIAGGGETQYF
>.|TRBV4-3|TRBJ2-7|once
TGCGCCAGCAGCCAAGAACACAGGGCCTACGAGCAGTACTTC
CASSQEHRAYEQYF
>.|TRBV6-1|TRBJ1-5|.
TGTGCCAGCAGTGAAATCGGGTGGGATCAGCCCCAGCATTTT
CASSEIGWDQPQHF
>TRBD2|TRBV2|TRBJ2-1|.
TGTGCCAGCAGTGAAGCCTCCGCGGGAGGGTACAATGAGCAGTTCTTC
CASSEASAGGYNEQFF
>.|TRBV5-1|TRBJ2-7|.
TGCGCCAGCAGGGGGGACACCACGTCCTACGAGCAGTACTTC
CASRGDTTSYEQYF
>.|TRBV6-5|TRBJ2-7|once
TGTGCCAGCAATACTAGACAGGAGTCGCGGTACGAGCAGTACTTC
CASNTRQESRYEQYF
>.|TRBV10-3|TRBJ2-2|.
TGTGCCATCAGTGTCCGGCGGCAGGGGACGAACACCGGGGAGCTGTTTTTT
CAISVRRQGTNTGELFF
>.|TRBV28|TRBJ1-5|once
TGTGCCAGCAGTTTGGTCGGGAATGGGCCCCAGCATTTT
CASSLVGNGPQHF
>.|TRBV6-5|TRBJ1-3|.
TGTGCCAGCAGACAGGACTCTGGAAACACCATATATTTT
CASRQDSGNTIYF
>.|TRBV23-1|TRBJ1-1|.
TGCGCCAGCAGTCAGCGGGGGCAAATAACTGAAGCTTTCTTT
CASSQRGQITEAFF
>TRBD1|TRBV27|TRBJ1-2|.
TGTGCCAGCAGTTTGTACCGGGACAGGGTCTATGGCTACACCTTC
CASSLYRDRVYGYTF
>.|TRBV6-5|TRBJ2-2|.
TGTGCCAGCAGGGATCTACAGGGGAACACCGGGGAGCTGTTTTTT
CASRDLQGNTGELFF
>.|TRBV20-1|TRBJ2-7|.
TGCAGTGCTAGAGACAAAAGGACTGGATACTTC
CSARDKRTGYF
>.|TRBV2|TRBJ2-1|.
TGTGCCAGCGGGGGGGGGCCCAATGAGCAGTTCTTC
CASGGGPNEQFF
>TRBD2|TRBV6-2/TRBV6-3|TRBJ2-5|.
TGTGCCAGCAGTTACGGGGGATACGCGGGGGGAGAGACCCAGTACTTC
CASSYGGYAGGETQYF